This TCR beta chain was recovered during a study of shared T cell receptors in the human thymus. Method: immunoSEQ multiplex PCR; TCRdb's copy keeps in-frame clones and lacks some. The sample lists about 660,000 clones; around 87% were seen once. The same data also went into a second study, on human thymus T cells. That paper notes: Each of the donors was a healthy Finnish infant who was undergoing open corrective cardiac surgery for congenital heart defects. During corrective heart surgery, resections were taken, and the thymus tissue came from them. An apparent bias in V and J gene usage was seen in thymic and blood repertoires.

The clonotype originates from a boy in the first two years of life with a congenital heart defect. Material: thymocytes.

The CDR3 region is CASSLASGRWSGELFF. The CDR3 bases are TGTGCCAGCAGCTTGGCTAGCGGGAGGTGGTCCGGGGAGCTGTTTTTT. The gene calls are TRBV5-4 and TRBJ2-2, with TRBD2 matching 11 bases. The CDR3 covers 16 residues. Germline V gene sequence: CDR1 SGHNT, CDR2 YYREEE (reference sequence). Trimming at V came to 0 bases and at J to 6 bases, leaving 4 bases not matched to a gene.